Below are 2 T cell receptor beta chains sequenced from a single sample in a study of T cells in Graves' hyperthyroidism and ophthalmopathy. Amplification targeted TCR beta CDR3 regions from RNA transcripts. The primer set for the first-round RT-PCR of the TCR CDR3 was HTBI. TCRdb independently ran MiXCR on the multiplex PCR reads; one entry per CDR3 protein. The data contain approximately 720,000 distinct CDR3 sequences, around 20% of them singletons. Sequenced material: blood. The receptor source for this set is a woman aged 50 to 65 with Graves' hyperthyroidism that later progressed to Graves' ophthalmopathy.

The chain uses TRBV4-3 and TRBJ2-5; D uncertain. Germline V gene sequence: CDR1 LGHNA, CDR2 YSLEER. The V and J ends lost 0 bases and 3 bases respectively, with 11 bases between them. The CDR3 has 15 amino acids. CDR3: CASSQELSREETQYF. The CDR3 coding sequence is TGCGCCAGCAGCCAAGAATTGTCCCGAGAAGAGACCCAGTACTTC.

The gene calls are TRBV20-1 and TRBJ2-3; 12 nucleotides agree with TRBD2. Germline V gives CDR1 DFQATT, CDR2 SNEGSKA (reference sequence). J lost 3 bases, V lost 0 bases, and 7 bases had no gene match. The CDR3 is made up of 17 amino acids. CDR3 nucleotide sequence: TGCAGTGCTAGAGATCGGCTAGCGGGGGGGCCGACAGATACGCAGTATTTT. This sequence encodes CSARDRLAGGPTDTQYF.